What follows are 23 T cell receptor beta chains derived from one specimen sequenced in a study of CD8 T cells in ankylosing spondylitis. The study, taken as a whole, reports: Blood from ankylosing spondylitis patients appeared to carry a characteristic roughly 8-variant TCR beta motif.

Their target antigens are unknown. A single record per CDR3 protein comes from TCRdb applying MiXCR to the 5' RACE reads. Of some 800,000 distinct CDR3 sequences in the sample, over 9.5% are singletons; the top ten hold more than 0.5%. Sequenced material: blood, either unsorted or a sorted T cell fraction (not recorded which). These receptor sequences come from a male donor with ankylosing spondylitis.

The rearrangement uses TRBV12-5 and TRBJ2-3; D gene unclear. The germline V gene has CDR1 LGHNT and CDR2 FRNRAP. Trimming shortened V by 1 base and J by 6 bases, and 11 bases separated the two germline ends. The CDR3 is 14 residues long. The CDR3 is CASGLGTSPDTQYF. DNA of the CDR3: TGTGCTAGTGGTTTGGGTACCTCTCCGGATACGCAGTATTTT.

This clonotype was detected many times. The rearrangement uses TRBV20-1 and TRBJ2-1; 10 nucleotides agree with TRBD1. The germline V gene encodes CDR1 DFQATT and CDR2 SNEGSKA (reference sequence). The V segment lost 4 bases and the J segment 6 bases; nucleotides outside the gene matches: 6. The CDR3 spans 14 residues. The CDR3 protein is CSAIDGQGGNEQFF. CDR3 in DNA: TGCAGTGCTATCGATGGACAGGGGGGCAATGAGCAGTTCTTC.

This clonotype was observed a handful of times. The chain uses TRBV4-3 and TRBJ2-2; D remains ambiguous. Deletions cut 0 bases from V and 4 bases from J, with 6 bases between. The CDR3 is 14 amino acids. CDR1 is LGHNA and CDR2 is YSLEER in the germline V gene. The CDR3 bases are TGCGCCAGCAGCCAAGAATGGGCCACCGGGGAGCTGTTTTTT. This sequence encodes CASSQEWATGELFF.

The chain recombines TRBV4-3 with TRBJ2-3; D is uncertain. The length of the CDR3 is 15 residues. Germline V CDR1 and CDR2: LGHNA, YSLEER. Deletions cut 0 bases from V and 0 bases from J, with 7 bases between. For the CDR3, the DNA is TGCGCCAGCAGCCAAGAGTGGTGGAGCACAGATACGCAGTATTTT. It yields the protein CASSQEWWSTDTQYF.

This chain connects TRBV5-1 to TRBJ1-1, with D unresolved. V lost 5 bases and J 1 base, leaving 21 bases between the germline ends. This CDR3 has 17 residues. CDR1 is SGHRS and CDR2 is YFSETQ in the germline V gene. CDR3 sequence: CASRHGFLWEPNTEAFF. For the CDR3, the DNA is TGCGCCAGCAGACATGGTTTTTTGTGGGAGCCGAACACTGAAGCTTTCTTT.

This clonotype was observed a few times. This chain uses TRBV4-2 with TRBJ1-2; no clear D gene. The CDR3 is made up of 12 amino acids. Trimming shortened V by 2 bases and J by 9 bases, and 10 bases separated the two germline ends. CDR1 is LGHNA, CDR2 YNFKEQ, per germline. The CDR3 region is CASSQRTGSYTF. The CDR3 nucleotides read TGTGCCAGCAGCCAAAGAACTGGCAGCTACACCTTC.

As concerns this clonotype: At one boundary the junction diverges from the germline segment, which might be a read error. The chain recombines TRBV12-3 or TRBV12-4 with TRBJ1-6; D perhaps matches TRBD1 (5 bases). This CDR3 contains 19 residues. The CDR3 reads CASCFAGRGGFRYNSPLHF. In nucleotides, the CDR3 is TGTGCCAGCTGTTTTGCCGGGAGGGGAGGGTTTCGCTATAATTCACCCCTCCACTTT.

This clonotype was observed at least ten times. The V gene is TRBV6-5, the J gene TRBJ1-1; no reliable D call. CDR3 length: 14 residues. Germline-derived CDR1 and CDR2 are MNHEY and SVGAGI. V was pared by 0 bases and J by 3 bases, with 8 bases between. The CDR3 loop reads CASSYSNGDTEAFF. In DNA, the CDR3 is TGTGCCAGCAGTTACTCGAATGGGGACACTGAAGCTTTCTTT.

In its sample, this clonotype was seen a few times. The chain joins TRBV7-9 to TRBJ2-1; D gene uncertain. V gave up 5 bases and J gave up 5 bases, with 16 bases separating them. This CDR3 spans 15 amino acids. The germline V gene encodes CDR1 SEHNR and CDR2 FQNEAQ (reference sequence). For the CDR3, the DNA is TGTGCCAGCAGCCCCCCTGCCCGGTATAACAATGAGCAGTTCTTC. Translated: CASSPPARYNNEQFF.

V is TRBV5-1 and J is TRBJ1-1, with D perhaps TRBD1 (6 bases). This CDR3 contains 15 residues. Germline V gives CDR1 SGHRS, CDR2 YFSETQ. The V end was cut by 4 bases, the J end by 2 bases, with 15 bases between. The CDR3 spells CASSPTGLVNTEAFF. CDR3 DNA: TGCGCCAGCAGCCCCACAGGGCTGGTAAACACTGAAGCTTTCTTT.

This sequence joins TRBV12-3 or TRBV12-4 and TRBJ2-1; unclear D gene. V dropped 3 bases and J dropped 5 bases, with 11 bases sitting between them. This CDR3 is 14 amino acids long. The CDR3 region has the DNA TGTGCCAGCAGTTTGACTCGGCGGCACAATGAGCAGTTCTTC. Translation gives CASSLTRRHNEQFF.

The chain has TRBV5-1 and TRBJ2-3; 9 bases line up with TRBD1. Germline V CDR1 and CDR2: SGHRS, YFSETQ. The trim removed 2 bases at V and 4 bases at J, leaving 5 bases unmatched. This CDR3 region has 15 residues. CDR3 region: CASSFRDRDADTQYF. The CDR3 coding sequence is TGCGCCAGCAGCTTCCGGGACAGGGACGCAGATACGCAGTATTTT.

The CDR3 DNA follows: TGTGCCAGCTCACCTTCGACCGAGTCATACTTCCACTTT. It is translated as CASSPSTESYFHF. The chain employs TRBV18 and TRBJ1-6; no reliable D call. The CDR3 totals 13 residues. Germline CDR1 and CDR2: KGHSH and LQKENI. V shed 3 bases and J shed 17 bases, with 17 bases lying between them.

This clonotype was seen at least ten times. The V and J genes are TRBV6-5 and TRBJ2-3; D remains unclear. CDR1 MNHEY and CDR2 SVGAGI come from the germline V gene. The V end was cut by 0 bases, the J end by 0 bases, with 7 bases between. The CDR3 totals 15 residues. The CDR3 nucleotides read TGTGCCAGCAGTTACTCACCGACTAGCACAGATACGCAGTATTTT. Amino acids: CASSYSPTSTDTQYF.

In its sample, this clonotype was seen a few times. The J gene is TRBJ1-5, the V gene TRBV7-2; perhaps TRBD1 as D (6 bases). CDR3 length: 16 amino acids. The ends were cut back, 1 base at V and 9 bases at J, with 19 bases in the middle. Per germline, CDR1 SGHTA and CDR2 FQGNSA. The CDR3 loop reads CASSLVQGGRLGPQHF. The CDR3 bases are TGTGCCAGCAGCTTAGTACAGGGAGGTAGATTGGGGCCCCAGCATTTT.

The chain carries TRBV5-1 and TRBJ1-4; D may be TRBD1 (5 bases). Trimming pared 4 bases from V and 7 bases from J, leaving 17 bases between. The CDR3 is 15 amino acids. Germline V gives CDR1 SGHRS, CDR2 YFSETQ. CDR3: CASSPGRETVEKLFF. As DNA, the CDR3 is TGCGCCAGCAGCCCCGGAAGAGAGACAGTTGAAAAACTGTTTTTT.

The J gene is TRBJ1-1, the V gene TRBV12-3 or TRBV12-4, with 7 bases lining up with TRBD1. Germline trimming cut 6 bases from V and 4 bases from J; bases unmatched to any gene: 5. The CDR3 sequence is 13 residues long. This CDR3 reads CASRIGTATEAFF. CDR3 nucleotides: TGTGCCAGCAGGATAGGGACAGCCACTGAAGCTTTCTTT.

V usage is TRBV2 and J usage is TRBJ2-5; TRBD2 might be the D (5 bases). The CDR3 totals 12 residues. CDR1 and CDR2 from the germline V gene are SNHLY and FYNNEI. Trimming took 7 bases from V and 0 from J, leaving 6 bases between them. CDR3 nucleotides: TGTGCCAGCAAGAGGGACCAAGAGACCCAGTACTTC. This translates into CASKRDQETQYF.

The chain carries TRBV18 and TRBJ1-5; 10 bases agree with TRBD1. CDR3 size: 15 residues. CDR1 and CDR2 (germline): KGHSH, LQKENI. Trimming cost V 4 bases and J 4 bases; bases outside gene matches: 4. CDR3 in amino acids: CASSHGTGANQPQHF. The CDR3 nucleotides read TGTGCCAGCTCACACGGGACAGGGGCAAATCAGCCCCAGCATTTT.

The V and J genes are TRBV20-1 and TRBJ1-1, with TRBD1 matching over 8 bases. The CDR3 totals 15 residues. V lost 5 bases and J lost 4; bases outside the gene matches: 12. Germline values: CDR1 DFQATT, CDR2 SNEGSKA (reference sequence). In nucleotides, the CDR3 is TGCAGTGCTGGGCTGTTTGACAGGGGATTCACTGAAGCTTTCTTT. Its protein is CSAGLFDRGFTEAFF.

The chain has TRBV6-5 and TRBJ2-7; D may be TRBD1 (5 bases). Looked up from germline, CDR1 is MNHEY and CDR2 is SVGAGI. The CDR3 length is 15 residues. Between the trimmed V and J ends, which lost 0 bases and 2 bases, there was a span of 11 bases. The DNA for the CDR3 is TGTGCCAGCAGTTACTCGACAGCCAGCCCCTACGAGCAGTACTTC. Encoded protein: CASSYSTASPYEQYF.

The chain has TRBV20-1 and TRBJ2-7; 10 bases are shared with TRBD1. There are 12 residues in the CDR3. The J segment lost 6 bases and the V segment lost 3 bases, leaving 2 bases of the junction unmatched. Germline loops: CDR1 DFQATT, CDR2 SNEGSKA (reference sequence). As DNA, the CDR3 is TGCAGTGCTAGTTGGGACAGGGGCGAGCAGTACTTC. Translation gives CSASWDRGEQYF.

A few counts support this clonotype. The chain is built from TRBV28 and TRBJ2-7, with 13 bases that match TRBD2. This CDR3 has 17 amino acids. The germline CDR1 and CDR2 sequences are MDHEN and SYDVKM. V was clipped by 4 bases and J by 4 bases; unmatched bases: 10. The CDR3 here is CASSWRATSGRQYEQYF. CDR3 sequence (DNA): TGTGCCAGCAGTTGGCGAGCGACTAGCGGGAGGCAGTACGAGCAGTACTTC.